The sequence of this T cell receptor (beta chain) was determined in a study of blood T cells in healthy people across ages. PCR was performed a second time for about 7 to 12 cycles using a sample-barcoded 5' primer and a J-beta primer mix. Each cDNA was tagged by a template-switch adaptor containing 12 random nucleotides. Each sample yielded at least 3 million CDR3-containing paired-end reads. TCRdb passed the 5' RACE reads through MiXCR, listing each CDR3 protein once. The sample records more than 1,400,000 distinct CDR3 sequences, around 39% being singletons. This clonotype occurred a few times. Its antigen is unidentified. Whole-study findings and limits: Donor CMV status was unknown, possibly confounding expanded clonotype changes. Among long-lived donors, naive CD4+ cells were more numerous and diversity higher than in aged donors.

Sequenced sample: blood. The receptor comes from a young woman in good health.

The CDR3 is CASSQDPGRAGLAGTSYGQYF. Written as DNA, the CDR3 is TGCGCCAGCAGCCAAGATCCCGGGAGAGCCGGACTAGCGGGGACCTCCTACGGGCAGTACTTC. V and J are TRBV4-1 and TRBJ2-5; TRBD2 agrees at 12 bases. CDR1 is MGHRA, CDR2 YSYEKL, per germline. The CDR3 spans 21 residues. With 0 bases clipped from V and 11 bases from J, the junction kept 25 bases outside the gene matches.